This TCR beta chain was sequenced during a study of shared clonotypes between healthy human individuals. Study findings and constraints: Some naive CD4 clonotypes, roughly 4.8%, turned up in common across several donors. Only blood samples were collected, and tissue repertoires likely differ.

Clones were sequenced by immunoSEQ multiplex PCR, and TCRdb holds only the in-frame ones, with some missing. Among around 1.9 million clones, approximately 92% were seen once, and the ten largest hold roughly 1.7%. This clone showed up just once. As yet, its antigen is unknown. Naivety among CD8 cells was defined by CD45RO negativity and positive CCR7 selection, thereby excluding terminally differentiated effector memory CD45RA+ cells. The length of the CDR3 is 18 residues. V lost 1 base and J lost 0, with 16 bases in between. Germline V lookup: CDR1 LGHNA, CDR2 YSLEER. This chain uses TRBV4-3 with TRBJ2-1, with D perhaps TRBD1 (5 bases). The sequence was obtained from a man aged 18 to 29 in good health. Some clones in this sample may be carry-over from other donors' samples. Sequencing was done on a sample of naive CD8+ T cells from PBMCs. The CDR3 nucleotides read TGCGCCAGCAGCCAAGTACCCAGACAGAGTCCCTCCTACAATGAGCAGTTCTTC. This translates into CASSQVPRQSPSYNEQFF.